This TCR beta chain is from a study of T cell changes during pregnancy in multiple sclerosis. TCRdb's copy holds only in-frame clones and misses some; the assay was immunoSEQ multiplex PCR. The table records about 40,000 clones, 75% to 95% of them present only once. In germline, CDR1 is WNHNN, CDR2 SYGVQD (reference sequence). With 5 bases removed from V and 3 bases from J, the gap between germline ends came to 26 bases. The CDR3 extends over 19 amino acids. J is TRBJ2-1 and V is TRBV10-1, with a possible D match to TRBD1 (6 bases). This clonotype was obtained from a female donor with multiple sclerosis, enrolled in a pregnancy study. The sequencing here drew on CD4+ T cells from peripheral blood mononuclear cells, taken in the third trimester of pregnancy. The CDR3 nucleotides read TGCGCCAGCAGTTCTACCGGGACAAACCGGATGCCGAACTACAATGAGCAGTTCTTC. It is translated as CASSSTGTNRMPNYNEQFF.